This section outlines one T cell receptor (beta chain) sequence together with its context. Its antigen is not known. The junction departs from germline at one end; a sequencing error may be responsible. 13 Jbeta primers and 60 Vbeta primers were used for the PCR. Profiled with immunoSEQ multiplex PCR; TCRdb holds only in-frame clones, not every one. The repertoire shows under 200,000 clones; the top ten hold less than 0.95%. The CDR3 loop spans 17 amino acids. Germline CDR1 is LGHNA and CDR2 is YNFKEQ. These data belong to a study of cytomegalovirus exposure and HLA in healthy donors. Overall study: Genotyping of roughly 400 donors showed that 70% to 90% belonged to the Caucasian-associated ancestry cluster. Findings and limits, study-wide: Most CMV-associated TCR beta chains were later found to appear HLA-restricted. When the data were analyzed later, several of the most significant clusters appeared to be linked to common viral pathogens.

The chain couples TRBV4-2 to TRBJ2-1, with 13 bases fitting TRBD2. The sequencing input was PBMCs. The TCR originated in a woman under 30 in good health and CMV-seropositive. The CDR3 loop is CASSQDYLGLAGNEQFF. In DNA, the CDR3 is TGTGCTAGCAGCCAAGATTATTTGGGACTAGCGGGGAATGAGCAGTTCTTC.